These T cell receptor beta chains were read from a single sample in a study of response to subunit inactivated influenza vaccine. Using its own MiXCR run on the RT-PCR reads, TCRdb lists one record per CDR3 protein. Found here are 500,000 to 550,000 distinct CDR3 sequences, approximately 7.3% of them singletons; the top ten hold under 15%. The sequences come from PBMCs from blood, collected approximately 25 months after vaccination. All receptors come from a man between 50 and 70 years old who received an inactivated influenza vaccine. The CDR3 runs from the conserved cysteine through the conserved F or W. D genes are given only for firm matches. Only part of the rows carry a size: once, few, many, or a class if the clone is expanded.

clone_size: -; j_call: TRBJ2-3; v_call: TRBV25-1; d_call: -; cdr3_aa: CASSAEGRRTDTQYF; cdr3_nt: TGTGCCAGCAGTGCTGAGGGCAGAAGAACAGATACGCAGTATTTT
clone_size: -; j_call: TRBJ2-5; v_call: TRBV7-9; d_call: -; cdr3_aa: CASSLRVPVQGTQYF; cdr3_nt: TGTGCCAGCAGCTTACGGGTTCCGGTACAGGGGACCCAGTACTTC
clone_size: -; j_call: TRBJ2-3; v_call: TRBV12-3/TRBV12-4; d_call: TRBD2; cdr3_aa: CASSPGTTKDTQYF; cdr3_nt: TGTGCCAGCAGTCCCGGGACTACGAAGGATACGCAGTATTTT
clone_size: few; j_call: TRBJ2-7; v_call: TRBV7-6; d_call: -; cdr3_aa: CASSSYPGPLYEQYF; cdr3_nt: TGTGCCAGCAGCTCTTATCCGGGGCCCCTTTACGAGCAGTACTTC
clone_size: -; j_call: TRBJ2-1; v_call: TRBV10-3; d_call: -; cdr3_aa: CAISDSMTPYEQFF; cdr3_nt: TGTGCCATCAGTGATTCGATGACACCCTATGAGCAGTTCTTC
clone_size: few; j_call: TRBJ2-1; v_call: TRBV29-1; d_call: TRBD1; cdr3_aa: CSVELGQGAYEQFF; cdr3_nt: TGCAGCGTTGAACTAGGGCAGGGGGCTTATGAGCAGTTCTTC
clone_size: many; j_call: TRBJ2-3; v_call: TRBV6-2/TRBV6-3; d_call: -; cdr3_aa: CASTDGGSTDTQYF; cdr3_nt: TGTGCCAGCACCGACGGGGGTAGCACAGATACGCAGTATTTT
clone_size: many; j_call: TRBJ1-2; v_call: TRBV12-3/TRBV12-4; d_call: TRBD1; cdr3_aa: CASSLYEGAPYGYTF; cdr3_nt: TGTGCCAGCAGTTTGTACGAGGGGGCCCCCTATGGCTACACCTTC
clone_size: few; j_call: TRBJ2-1; v_call: TRBV29-1; d_call: TRBD1; cdr3_aa: CSVEVVGQAYNEQFF; cdr3_nt: TGCAGCGTTGAAGTAGTGGGACAGGCCTACAATGAGCAGTTCTTC
clone_size: many; j_call: TRBJ2-1; v_call: TRBV11-1; d_call: -; cdr3_aa: CASSLAISRPYSGSYNEQFF; cdr3_nt: TGTGCCAGCAGCTTAGCGATTTCGAGGCCCTATAGCGGTTCCTACAATGAGCAGTTCTTC
clone_size: -; j_call: TRBJ2-5; v_call: TRBV18; d_call: -; cdr3_aa: CASSPQIQETQYF; cdr3_nt: TGTGCCAGCTCACCACAGATCCAAGAGACCCAGTACTTC
clone_size: -; j_call: TRBJ1-1; v_call: TRBV18; d_call: -; cdr3_aa: CASSPETEAFF; cdr3_nt: TGTGCCAGCTCACCCGAGACTGAAGCTTTCTTT
clone_size: few; j_call: TRBJ2-3; v_call: TRBV3-1; d_call: TRBD2; cdr3_aa: CASSPGLVITDTQYF; cdr3_nt: TGTGCCAGCAGCCCGGGACTAGTCATCACAGATACGCAGTATTTT
clone_size: few; j_call: TRBJ2-7; v_call: TRBV20-1; d_call: TRBD1; cdr3_aa: CSARGGDRGPFEQYF; cdr3_nt: TGCAGTGCTAGAGGAGGGGACAGGGGGCCCTTCGAGCAGTACTTC
clone_size: -; j_call: TRBJ2-7; v_call: TRBV29-1; d_call: -; cdr3_aa: CSVEETARTTRQYF; cdr3_nt: TGCAGCGTTGAAGAAACGGCCAGAACTACGAGGCAGTACTTC
clone_size: many; j_call: TRBJ1-3; v_call: TRBV18; d_call: -; cdr3_aa: CASSPPGLRSSGNTIYF; cdr3_nt: TGTGCCAGCTCACCCCCGGGACTTCGGAGCTCTGGAAACACCATATATTTT
clone_size: few; j_call: TRBJ2-6; v_call: TRBV25-1; d_call: TRBD1; cdr3_aa: CASSLTGTALGGANVLTF; cdr3_nt: TGTGCCAGCAGCTTAACCGGGACAGCCTTAGGTGGGGCCAACGTCCTGACTTTC
clone_size: many; j_call: TRBJ2-7; v_call: TRBV15; d_call: -; cdr3_aa: CATRGRTTSYEQYF; cdr3_nt: TGTGCCACCAGGGGACGGACAACCTCCTACGAGCAGTACTTC
clone_size: -; j_call: TRBJ2-7; v_call: TRBV28; d_call: -; cdr3_aa: CASSLYSSSYEQYF; cdr3_nt: TGTGCCAGCAGTTTATACTCCTCATCCTACGAGCAGTACTTC
clone_size: many; j_call: TRBJ2-7; v_call: TRBV4-1; d_call: TRBD1; cdr3_aa: CASSQDTRTGPTRQYF; cdr3_nt: TGCGCCAGCAGCCAAGATACAAGGACAGGGCCCACTAGGCAGTACTTC
clone_size: many; j_call: TRBJ2-5; v_call: TRBV3-1; d_call: -; cdr3_aa: CASSPLASRETQYF; cdr3_nt: TGTGCCAGCAGCCCTCTGGCTAGCCGTGAGACCCAGTACTTC
clone_size: -; j_call: TRBJ2-7; v_call: TRBV15; d_call: -; cdr3_aa: CATSRDRGINEQYF; cdr3_nt: TGTGCCACCAGCAGAGACAGGGGAATTAACGAGCAGTACTTC
clone_size: many; j_call: TRBJ2-6; v_call: TRBV7-2; d_call: -; cdr3_aa: CASRAGANVLTF; cdr3_nt: TGTGCCAGCAGGGCCGGGGCCAACGTCCTGACTTTC
clone_size: few; j_call: TRBJ1-4; v_call: TRBV3-1; d_call: -; cdr3_aa: CASSQGFSEKLFF; cdr3_nt: TGTGCCAGCAGCCAGGGATTTAGCGAAAAACTGTTTTTT
clone_size: many; j_call: TRBJ1-1; v_call: TRBV20-1; d_call: -; cdr3_aa: CSATGAPLGAFF; cdr3_nt: TGCAGTGCTACAGGGGCCCCCCTAGGAGCTTTCTTT
clone_size: few; j_call: TRBJ2-5; v_call: TRBV12-3/TRBV12-4; d_call: -; cdr3_aa: CASRQTGGEAQYF; cdr3_nt: TGTGCCAGCAGACAAACGGGCGGGGAGGCCCAGTACTTC
clone_size: many; j_call: TRBJ2-1; v_call: TRBV7-2; d_call: TRBD1; cdr3_aa: CASSLAGTGAMYNEQFF; cdr3_nt: TGTGCCAGCAGCTTAGCTGGGACAGGGGCAATGTACAATGAGCAGTTCTTC
clone_size: -; j_call: TRBJ1-1; v_call: TRBV14; d_call: -; cdr3_aa: CASSRLQYTEAFF; cdr3_nt: TGTGCCAGCAGCCGCCTACAGTACACTGAAGCTTTCTTT
clone_size: -; j_call: TRBJ2-1; v_call: TRBV4-3; d_call: -; cdr3_aa: CASSQDRAAYNEQFF; cdr3_nt: TGCGCCAGCAGCCAGGACCGGGCCGCCTACAATGAGCAGTTCTTC
clone_size: many; j_call: TRBJ2-7; v_call: TRBV6-5; d_call: -; cdr3_aa: CASSYWESSYEQYF; cdr3_nt: TGTGCCAGCAGTTACTGGGAAAGCTCCTACGAGCAGTACTTC
clone_size: -; j_call: TRBJ2-3; v_call: TRBV5-5; d_call: -; cdr3_aa: CASSLVGGIDTQYF; cdr3_nt: TGTGCCAGCAGCTTGGTGGGCGGGATAGATACGCAGTATTTT
clone_size: few; j_call: TRBJ2-7; v_call: TRBV11-2; d_call: TRBD1; cdr3_aa: CATEGQGFYEQYF; cdr3_nt: TGTGCCACCGAGGGACAGGGGTTTTACGAGCAGTACTTC